The present T cell receptor (beta chain) was sequenced within a study of cytomegalovirus exposure and HLA in healthy donors. The PCR made use of 60 Vbeta and 13 Jbeta primers. Only in-frame clones appear in the TCRdb table, and some are missing; sequencing was by immunoSEQ multiplex PCR. The table for this sample gives more than 95,000 clones. With V trimmed by 7 bases and J by 7 bases, 9 bases remained unmatched. The CDR3 sequence is 14 residues long. Germline V gives CDR1 MDHEN, CDR2 SYDVKM. For this clone: No antigen is known for it.

General study points: In vitro work confirmed that a few CMV-associated chains recognize CMV antigens. Overall, around 160 TCR beta chains were annotated as cytomegalovirus-associated. Links to common viral pathogens appeared, in a later analysis, for several of the most significant clusters.

Source material: PBMCs. This chain connects TRBV28 to TRBJ2-2, with TRBD1 matching 7 bases. This TCR came from a man aged 35-49 years in good health and CMV-seronegative. The CDR3 DNA reads TGTGCCAGCATTAACGGGACAGCCCTCGGGGAGCTGTTTTTT. Residues: CASINGTALGELFF. Complete variable domain (other parts from reference TRBV28 and TRBJ2-2): DVKVTQSSRYLVKRTGEKVFLECVQDMDHENMFWYRQDPGLGLRLIYFSYDVKMKEKGDIPEGYSVSREKKERFSLILESASTNQTSMYLCASINGTALGELFFGEGSRLTVL.